Below, 11 T cell receptor beta chains from the same sample are listed, as sequenced in a study of monozygotic twins with cystic fibrosis. Profiled with immunoSEQ multiplex PCR; TCRdb holds only in-frame clones, not every one. The data contain 20,000 to 30,000 clones, less than 95% of them seen just once; the ten biggest clones take up approximately 0.5%. Specimen: blood. All receptors derive from a girl aged 2 to 10 with cystic fibrosis.

This sequence joins TRBV15 and TRBJ2-5; 15 bases fit TRBD2. Per germline, CDR1 LNHNV and CDR2 YYDKDF (reference sequence). The CDR3 extends over 17 amino acids. With V trimmed by 5 bases and J by 5 bases, 9 bases remained unmatched. The CDR3 bases are TGTGCCACCAGCGATGGACTAGCGGGGGGGCTGCAGGAGACCCAGTACTTC. Amino acids: CATSDGLAGGLQETQYF.

The gene calls are TRBV1 and TRBJ1-2; the table calls TRBD1, which could not be checked here. TRBV1 is marked as a pseudogene. The CDR3 is 14 amino acids. The CDR3 nucleotides read TGCACCAGCAGCCCTTACAGGGAAGACTATGGCTACACCTTC. Its translation: CTSSPYREDYGYTF.

The rearrangement links TRBV7-9 to TRBJ2-7, with D perhaps TRBD2 (5 bases). Germline values: CDR1 SEHNR, CDR2 FQNEAQ (reference sequence). The CDR3 loop spans 13 amino acids. Trimming cost V 4 bases and J 4 bases, with 11 bases left between them. The CDR3 sequence: CASSSPLVYEQYF. For the CDR3, the DNA is TGTGCCAGCAGCTCGCCACTAGTGTACGAGCAGTACTTC.

This chain uses TRBV7-9 with TRBJ2-7; 12 nucleotides line up with TRBD1. Germline loops: CDR1 SEHNR, CDR2 FQNEAQ (reference sequence). The CDR3 has 18 amino acids. J gave up 6 bases and V 0 bases, and 12 bases lay outside the gene matches. Here the CDR3 reads CASSLAPTGRDRGPEQYF. In DNA form, the CDR3 reads TGTGCCAGCAGCTTAGCCCCCACGGGGAGGGACAGGGGGCCCGAGCAGTACTTC. Full variable domain (missing parts from reference TRBV7-9 and TRBJ2-7): DTGVSQNPRHKITKRGQNVTFRCDPISEHNRLYWYRQTLGQGPEFLTYFQNEAQLEKSRLLSDRFSAERPKGSFSTLEIQRTEQGDSAMYLCASSLAPTGRDRGPEQYFGPGTRLTVT.

V and J are TRBV30 and TRBJ2-7, with D tentatively TRBD2 (7 bases). The CDR3 has 15 amino acids. The germline V gene has CDR1 GTSNPN and CDR2 SVGIG (reference sequence). Between the trimmed V and J ends, which lost 0 bases and 2 bases, there was a span of 14 bases. CDR3: CAWSVPAGATYEQYF. In nucleotides, the CDR3 is TGTGCCTGGAGTGTACCGGCGGGGGCCACCTACGAGCAGTACTTC.

This sequence joins TRBV14 and TRBJ1-2; 7 bases align to TRBD1. Germline V gene lookup returns CDR1 SGHDN and CDR2 FVKESK. J gave up 3 bases and V 4 bases, and 8 bases lay outside the gene matches. This CDR3 has 15 amino acids. The CDR3 loop reads CASSLAGGTDYGYTF. The CDR3 nucleotides read TGTGCCAGCAGCCTAGCCGGAGGGACAGACTATGGCTACACCTTC.

This chain connects TRBV4-3 to TRBJ1-5, with 8 positions matching TRBD1. Germline trimming cut 3 bases from V and 5 bases from J; bases unmatched to any gene: 6. CDR3 length equals 15 residues. Germline V gene lookup returns CDR1 LGHNA and CDR2 YSLEER. Written as DNA, the CDR3 is TGCGCCAGCAGCCAGGAGACAGGGGAGGATCAGCCCCAGCATTTT. Translating it yields CASSQETGEDQPQHF.

In this sample, this clone turned up a few times. V gene TRBV2 combines with J gene TRBJ2-7; D possibly corresponds to TRBD1 (5 bases). The CDR3 is made up of 12 amino acids. V was trimmed by 7 bases and J by 7 bases, leaving 14 bases between them. CDR1 and CDR2 from the germline V gene are SNHLY and FYNNEI. The CDR3 region is CASTPGNVEQYF. DNA for the CDR3: TGTGCCAGCACCCCAGGGAACGTGGAGCAGTACTTC.

This clone showed up just once. The gene calls are TRBV6-1 and TRBJ2-7, with TRBD1 as a possible D gene (6 bases). V lost 0 bases, J lost 3 bases, and 12 bases lay in between. From germline, CDR1 is MNHNS and CDR2 SASEGT. The CDR3 covers 15 residues. The CDR3 sequence is CASSEAWGHLYEQYF. CDR3 bases: TGTGCCAGCAGTGAAGCGTGGGGACATCTCTACGAGCAGTACTTC.

This sequence joins TRBV6-5 and TRBJ2-7; 7 bases match TRBD1. The CDR3 length is 12 residues. Germline V gene sequence: CDR1 MNHEY, CDR2 SVGAGI. The V gene end was trimmed by 6 bases and the J gene end by 2 bases; junction bases not matched to a gene: 1. The CDR3 here is CASRGQAYEQYF. The CDR3 bases are TGTGCCAGCAGAGGACAGGCCTACGAGCAGTACTTC.

This sequence joins TRBV7-9 and TRBJ2-1; weak D call: TRBD2 (6 bases). The CDR3 spans 15 residues. Germline lookup yields CDR1 SEHNR and CDR2 FQNEAQ (reference sequence). The V end was cut by 5 bases, the J end by 4 bases, with 15 bases between. Here the CDR3 reads CASSPGGLGYNEQFF. DNA of the CDR3: TGTGCCAGCAGCCCTGGGGGGTTAGGATACAATGAGCAGTTCTTC. The complete variable domain, with remaining parts taken from reference TRBV7-9 and TRBJ2-1, reads DTGVSQNPRHKITKRGQNVTFRCDPISEHNRLYWYRQTLGQGPEFLTYFQNEAQLEKSRLLSDRFSAERPKGSFSTLEIQRTEQGDSAMYLCASSPGGLGYNEQFFGPGTRLTVL.